The sequence of this T cell receptor beta chain was determined in a study of blood T cells in healthy people across ages. A second PCR of 7 to 11 cycles used a sample-barcoded 5' primer and a J-beta primer mix. The authors tagged each cDNA molecule using a template-switch adaptor with 12 random nucleotides. TCRdb re-called the 5' RACE reads with MiXCR, one entry per CDR3 protein. This table has about 670,000 distinct CDR3 sequences, approximately 40% appearing once. Study-level points and caveats: Older individuals had lower TCR beta diversity per million T cells (the decline was roughly linear). Whereas aged donors had fewer naive CD4+ cells, long-lived donors had more of them and higher diversity. It was not possible, with unsorted PBMCs, to conclusively compare naive and antigen-experienced cells.

Turning to this clonotype: Its cognate antigen is unknown.

Germline trimming cut 8 bases from V and 3 bases from J; bases unmatched to any gene: 7. The CDR3 is 14 residues long. The germline gives CDR1 LNHNV, CDR2 YYDKDF (reference sequence). Sequenced input: blood. This TCR came from a man at least 80 years old in good health. V and J are TRBV15 and TRBJ2-3; 8 nucleotides align to TRBD2. The CDR3 DNA reads TGTGCCACCGCGGTAGCGGGGATTACAGATACGCAGTATTTT. Translating it yields CATAVAGITDTQYF.